The 7 T cell receptor beta chains below come from one sample, sequenced in a study of blood T cells in healthy people across ages. It was with a sample-barcoded 5' primer and a J-beta primer mix that a second PCR of roughly 7 to 11 cycles was run. MiXCR, run by TCRdb on the 5' RACE reads, gives a single entry per CDR3 protein. The sample includes approximately 790,000 distinct CDR3 sequences, around 62% of them seen just once. Sequenced: blood. The source of these receptors is a young man in good health.

V usage is TRBV5-1 and J usage is TRBJ2-7; D possibly uses TRBD1 or TRBD2 (6 bases each). Per the germline V gene, CDR1 is SGHRS and CDR2 is YFSETQ. Trimming shortened V by 2 bases and J by 2 bases, and 14 bases separated the two germline ends. The length of the CDR3 is 15 residues. CDR3 amino acids: CASSFTTGGTYEQYF. CDR3 DNA: TGCGCCAGCAGCTTCACGACAGGAGGGACCTACGAGCAGTACTTC.

There are a few counts of this clonotype. The chain uses TRBV27 and TRBJ2-5; 8 bases map to TRBD1. Trimming cost V 6 bases and J 2 bases; bases outside gene matches: 11. Germline V gene sequence: CDR1 MNHEY, CDR2 SMNVEV (reference sequence). This CDR3 has 16 amino acids. The CDR3: CASSHLGQGDQETQYF. CDR3 bases: TGTGCCAGCAGCCATTTAGGACAGGGCGATCAAGAGACCCAGTACTTC.

The rearrangement links TRBV7-2 to TRBJ2-3; a possible D gene is TRBD2 (5 bases). V lost 5 bases and J lost 4, with 16 bases in between. CDR1 and CDR2 from the germline V gene are SGHTA and FQGNSA. The CDR3 consists of 15 residues. The CDR3 reads CASSTSGLASDTQYF. CDR3 nucleotide sequence: TGTGCCAGCAGCACTAGTGGCTTAGCCTCAGATACGCAGTATTTT.

V is TRBV7-9 and J is TRBJ1-4, with TRBD1 as a possible D gene (6 bases). The germline CDR1 and CDR2 sequences are SEHNR and FQNEAQ (reference sequence). Trimming removed 4 bases from V and 7 bases from J, with 13 bases in between. This CDR3 spans 14 amino acids. CDR3: CASSYQGIFEKLFF. CDR3 in DNA: TGTGCCAGCAGCTACCAGGGGATCTTTGAAAAACTGTTTTTT.

There are a few counts of this clonotype. This chain links TRBV29-1 with TRBJ2-1, with 8 nucleotides matching TRBD1. Germline assignment: CDR1 SQVTM and CDR2 ANQGSEA. The CDR3 is 16 amino acids. V shed 0 bases, J shed 2 bases, and the junction held 6 bases outside the gene matches. The CDR3, as DNA: TGCAGCGTTGAAGAGGTAGACAGGGGTGCCTACAATGAGCAGTTCTTC. Its protein product is CSVEEVDRGAYNEQFF.

This chain links TRBV7-9 with TRBJ2-3; weak D call: TRBD1 (6 bases). This CDR3 region has 14 residues. Germline CDR1 is SEHNR and CDR2 is FQNEAQ (reference sequence). Trimming pared 3 bases from V and 7 bases from J, leaving 14 bases between. The CDR3 DNA reads as TGTGCCAGCAGCTTGGGGAACAGGGTGAATACGCAGTATTTT. Its protein is CASSLGNRVNTQYF. The variable domain in full, completed from reference TRBV7-9 and TRBJ2-3, reads DTGVSQNPRHKITKRGQNVTFRCDPISEHNRLYWYRQTLGQGPEFLTYFQNEAQLEKSRLLSDRFSAERPKGSFSTLEIQRTEQGDSAMYLCASSLGNRVNTQYFGPGTRLTVL.

In its sample, this clonotype was seen a few times. This chain uses TRBV7-9 with TRBJ1-4; D is unclear. CDR1 is SEHNR and CDR2 is FQNEAQ in the germline V gene (reference sequence). V was clipped by 5 bases and J by 6 bases, with 16 bases between them. This CDR3 contains 15 residues. In nucleotides, the CDR3 is TGTGCCAGCAGCCCCCTCGGGCAGATGGATGAAAAACTGTTTTTT. It codes for CASSPLGQMDEKLFF.